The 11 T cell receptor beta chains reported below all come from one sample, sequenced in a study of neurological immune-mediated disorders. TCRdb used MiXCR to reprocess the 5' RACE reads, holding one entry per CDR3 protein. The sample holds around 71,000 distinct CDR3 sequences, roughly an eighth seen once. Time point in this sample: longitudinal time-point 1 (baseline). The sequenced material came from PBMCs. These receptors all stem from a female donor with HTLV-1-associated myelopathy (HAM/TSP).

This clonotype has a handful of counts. CDR3 sequence: CAISGGQGLYNEQFF. In DNA, the CDR3 is TGTGCCATCAGTGGGGGACAGGGATTATACAATGAGCAGTTCTTC. V is TRBV10-3 and J is TRBJ2-1; TRBD1 aligns across 9 bases. Trimming removed 4 bases from V and 4 bases from J; junction bases left unmatched: 5. The CDR3 is 15 residues long. Germline V gives CDR1 ENHRY, CDR2 SYGVKD.

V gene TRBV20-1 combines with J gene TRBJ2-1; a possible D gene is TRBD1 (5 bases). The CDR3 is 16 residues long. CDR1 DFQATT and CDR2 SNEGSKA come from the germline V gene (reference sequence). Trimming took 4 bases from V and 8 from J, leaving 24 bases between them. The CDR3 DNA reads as TGCAGTGCTATGCGGCAGGGCGCCGTGGGGTGGGATGAGCAGTTCTTC. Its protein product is CSAMRQGAVGWDEQFF.

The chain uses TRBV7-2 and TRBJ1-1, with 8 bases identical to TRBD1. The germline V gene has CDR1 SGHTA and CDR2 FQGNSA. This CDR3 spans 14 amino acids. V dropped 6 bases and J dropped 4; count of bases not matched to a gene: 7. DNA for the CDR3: TGTGCCAGCAGTGGACAGGGACCGGGCACTGAAGCTTTCTTT. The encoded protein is CASSGQGPGTEAFF.

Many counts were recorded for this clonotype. CDR3 protein: CASSSAGTEEQYF. CDR3 nucleotide sequence: TGCGCCAGCAGCTCCGCCGGGACAGAAGAGCAGTACTTC. The J gene is TRBJ2-7, the V gene TRBV5-1; 7 bases are a match to TRBD1. Germline assignment: CDR1 SGHRS and CDR2 YFSETQ. Trimming at V came to 3 bases and at J to 7 bases, leaving 7 bases not matched to a gene. This CDR3 is built from 13 residues.

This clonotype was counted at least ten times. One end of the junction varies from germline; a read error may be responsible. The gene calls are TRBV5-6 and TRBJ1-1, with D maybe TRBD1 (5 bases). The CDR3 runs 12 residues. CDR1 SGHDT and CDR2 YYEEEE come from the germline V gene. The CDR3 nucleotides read TGTGCCAGCAGCTCGGGACGGGAGAAGAAGGTCTTT. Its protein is CASSSGREKKVF. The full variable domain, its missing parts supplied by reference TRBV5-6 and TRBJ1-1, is DAGVTQSPTHLIKTRGQQVTLRCSPKSGHDTVSWYQQALGQGPQFIFQYYEEEERQRGNFPDRFSGHQFPNYSSELNVNALLLGDSALYLCASSSGREKKVFGQGTRLTVV.

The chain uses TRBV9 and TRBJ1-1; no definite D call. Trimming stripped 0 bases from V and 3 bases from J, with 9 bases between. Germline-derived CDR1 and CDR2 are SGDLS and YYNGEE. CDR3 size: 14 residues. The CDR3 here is CASSVEPLDTEAFF. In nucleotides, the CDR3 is TGTGCCAGCAGCGTAGAGCCCTTGGACACTGAAGCTTTCTTT. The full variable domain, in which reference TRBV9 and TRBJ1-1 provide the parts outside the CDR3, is DSGVTQTPKHLITATGQRVTLRCSPRSGDLSVYWYQQSLDQGLQFLIQYYNGEERAKGNILERFSAQQFPDLHSELNLSSLELGDSALYFCASSVEPLDTEAFFGQGTRLTVV.

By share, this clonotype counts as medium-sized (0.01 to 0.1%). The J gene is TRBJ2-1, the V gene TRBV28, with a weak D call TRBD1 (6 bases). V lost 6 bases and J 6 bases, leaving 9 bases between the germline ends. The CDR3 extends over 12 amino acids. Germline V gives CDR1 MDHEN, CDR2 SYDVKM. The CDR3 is CASSYRVNEQFF. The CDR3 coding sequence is TGTGCCAGCAGCTACAGGGTCAATGAGCAGTTCTTC.

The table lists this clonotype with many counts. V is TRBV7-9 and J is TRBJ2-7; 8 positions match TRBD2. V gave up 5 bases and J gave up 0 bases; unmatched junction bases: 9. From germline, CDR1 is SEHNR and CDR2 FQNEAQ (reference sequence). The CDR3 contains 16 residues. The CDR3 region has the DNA TGTGCCAGCAGCCTTAGTCTAGCGGGTTCCTCCTACGAGCAGTACTTC. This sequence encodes CASSLSLAGSSYEQYF. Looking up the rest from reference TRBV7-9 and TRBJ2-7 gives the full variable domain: DTGVSQNPRHKITKRGQNVTFRCDPISEHNRLYWYRQTLGQGPEFLTYFQNEAQLEKSRLLSDRFSAERPKGSFSTLEIQRTEQGDSAMYLCASSLSLAGSSYEQYFGPGTRLTVT.

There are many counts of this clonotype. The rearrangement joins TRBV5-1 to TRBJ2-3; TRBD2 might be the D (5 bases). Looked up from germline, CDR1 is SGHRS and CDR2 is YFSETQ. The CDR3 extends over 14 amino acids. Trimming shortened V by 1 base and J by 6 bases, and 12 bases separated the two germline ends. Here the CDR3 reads CASSLSGSFDTQYF. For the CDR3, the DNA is TGCGCCAGCAGCTTGAGCGGATCCTTTGATACGCAGTATTTT. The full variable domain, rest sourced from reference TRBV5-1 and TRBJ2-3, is KAGVTQTPRYLIKTRGQQVTLSCSPISGHRSVSWYQQTPGQGLQFLFEYFSETQRNKGNFPGRFSGRQFSNSRSEMNVSTLELGDSALYLCASSLSGSFDTQYFGPGTRLTVL.

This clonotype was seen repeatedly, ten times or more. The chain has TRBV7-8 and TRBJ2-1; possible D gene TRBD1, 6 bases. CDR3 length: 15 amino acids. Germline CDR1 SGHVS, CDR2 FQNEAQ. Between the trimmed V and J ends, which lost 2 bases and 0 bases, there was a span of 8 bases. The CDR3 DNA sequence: TGTGCCAGCAGCTTACAGGGGAGCTCCTACAATGAGCAGTTCTTC. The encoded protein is CASSLQGSSYNEQFF.

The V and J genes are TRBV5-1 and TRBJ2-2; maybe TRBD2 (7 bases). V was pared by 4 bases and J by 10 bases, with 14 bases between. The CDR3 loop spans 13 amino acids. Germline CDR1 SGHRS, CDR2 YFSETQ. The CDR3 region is CASSKGGQVELFF. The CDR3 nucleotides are TGCGCCAGCAGCAAGGGGGGGCAGGTGGAGCTGTTTTTT. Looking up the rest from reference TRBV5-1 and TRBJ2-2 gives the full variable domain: KAGVTQTPRYLIKTRGQQVTLSCSPISGHRSVSWYQQTPGQGLQFLFEYFSETQRNKGNFPGRFSGRQFSNSRSEMNVSTLELGDSALYLCASSKGGQVELFFGEGSRLTVL.